Sequencing of this T cell receptor beta chain was carried out in a study of T cell changes during pregnancy in multiple sclerosis. The CDR3 totals 12 residues. Germline V CDR1 and CDR2: SGHAT, FQNNGV. With 1 base removed from V and 3 bases from J, the gap between germline ends came to 4 bases. Clones were read by immunoSEQ multiplex PCR, and TCRdb kept only the in-frame ones, dropping some. This sample has roughly 30,000 clones; 85% occur once, and the top ten carry 8.3%. The sequences come from CD8+ T cells from peripheral blood mononuclear cells, collected after pregnancy. This receptor was obtained from a female donor with multiple sclerosis, enrolled in a pregnancy study. J is TRBJ2-7 and V is TRBV11-2; D unclear. The chain's CDR3 is CASSLGLYEQYF. The CDR3 DNA follows: TGTGCCAGCAGCTTAGGGCTCTACGAGCAGTACTTC.